Listed below are T cell receptor beta chains from one sample, sequenced in a study of glioma-infiltrating T cells after dendritic cell vaccination. Clones were sequenced by immunoSEQ multiplex PCR, and TCRdb holds only the in-frame ones, with some missing. The sample includes approximately 85,000 clones, roughly 85% of them seen just once. Here the sequenced sample was blood, taken after dendritic cell vaccination. These receptors were taken from a human donor with glioblastoma. Each CDR3 is given with its conserved first and last residue. Fields, in order: clone size, D gene, V gene, J gene, CDR3 protein, CDR3 DNA. The D gene is left open where the match is weak. Some rows have no size entry. The others give once, few or many, or a class for an expanded clone.

-	-	TRBV5-6	TRBJ2-1	CASSLPLGDTSSYNEQFF	TGTGCCAGCAGCCTGCCGTTGGGGGACACGAGCTCCTACAATGAGCAGTTCTTC
-	-	TRBV7-9	TRBJ1-3	CASSSTGSGNTIYF	TGTGCCAGCAGCTCCACAGGGAGTGGAAACACCATATATTTT
-	-	TRBV7-9	TRBJ2-1	CASSLVVQRGEQFF	TGTGCCAGCAGCTTAGTTGTCCAAAGGGGTGAGCAGTTCTTC
once	-	TRBV11-2	TRBJ2-2	CASSFTNSAGELFF	TGTGCCAGCAGCTTCACCAACTCGGCCGGGGAGCTGTTTTTT
once	-	TRBV21-1	TRBJ1-1	CASSSLREPNTEAFF	TGTGCCAGCAGCAGCTTAAGGGAGCCGAACACTGAAGCTTTCTTT
-	-	TRBV5-1	TRBJ2-1	CASSFSSVVTNEQFF	TGCGCCAGCAGCTTCTCTAGCGTCGTGACCAATGAGCAGTTCTTC
-	-	TRBV5-1	TRBJ1-2	CASSSDLQGDGYTF	TGCGCCAGCAGCTCGGATCTACAGGGTGATGGCTACACCTTC
once	TRBD2	TRBV19	TRBJ2-1	CASSPTPSPSGGREISYNEQFF	TGTGCCAGTAGTCCCACGCCCAGTCCTAGCGGGGGCCGCGAGATCTCCTACAATGAGCAGTTCTTC
-	TRBD2	TRBV10-2	TRBJ2-1	CASTRTSGGVRAEQFF	TGCGCCAGCACCCGGACTAGCGGGGGGGTACGGGCTGAGCAGTTCTTC
once	-	TRBV6-1	TRBJ2-5	CASSEVVGLETQYF	TGTGCCAGCAGTGAAGTAGTGGGGCTAGAGACCCAGTACTTC
-	TRBD2	TRBV28	TRBJ2-5	CASSFSGSGRAGETQYF	TGTGCCAGCAGTTTTAGTGGTAGCGGGAGGGCCGGCGAGACCCAGTACTTC
-	TRBD1	TRBV6-6	TRBJ2-3	CASRLDRASTDTQYF	TGTGCCAGCAGACTGGACAGGGCTAGCACAGATACGCAGTATTTT
-	TRBD2	TRBV28	TRBJ2-1	CASSLDASGNPRDEQFF	TGTGCCAGCAGTTTAGATGCTAGCGGGAATCCAAGGGATGAGCAGTTCTTC
-	TRBD2	TRBV7-6	TRBJ2-7	CASSRLTSGRHYEQYF	TGTGCCAGCAGCCGACTCACTAGCGGGAGGCACTACGAGCAGTACTTC
-	-	TRBV7-6	TRBJ1-3	CASSLGATGNTIYF	TGTGCCAGCAGCCTGGGGGCGACTGGAAACACCATATATTTT
once	TRBD2	TRBV2	TRBJ2-3	CASSSGGRTDTQYF	TGTGCCAGTTCTAGCGGGGGGCGCACAGATACGCAGTATTTT
few	-	TRBV25-1	TRBJ1-6	CASGRGAYNSPLHF	TGTGCCAGTGGCCGGGGGGCCTATAATTCACCCCTCCACTTT
few	-	TRBV7-8	TRBJ1-4	CASSLNREKLFF	TGTGCCAGCAGCTTAAACAGGGAAAAACTGTTTTTT
-	TRBD2	TRBV7-2	TRBJ2-5	CASSLLAGGPTVWETQYF	TGTGCCAGCAGCTTGCTAGCGGGAGGGCCTACGGTGTGGGAGACCCAGTACTTC
-	TRBD1	TRBV5-4	TRBJ1-2	CASSLGTGGLLNYGYTF	TGTGCCAGCAGCTTGGGGACAGGGGGCCTACTAAACTATGGCTACACCTTC
-	TRBD2	TRBV28	TRBJ2-3	CASRLWASGMADTQYF	TGTGCCAGCAGGCTCTGGGCTAGCGGGATGGCAGATACGCAGTATTTT
once	-	TRBV28	TRBJ1-5	CASSFYRHQPQHF	TGTGCCAGCAGTTTTTATCGTCATCAGCCCCAGCATTTT
-	-	TRBV28	TRBJ2-7	CASSSGTMSYEQYF	TGTGCCAGCAGTTCCGGGACAATGTCCTACGAGCAGTACTTC
-	TRBD1	TRBV9	TRBJ1-2	CASSVQGAAYGYTF	TGTGCCAGCAGCGTGCAGGGGGCGGCCTATGGCTACACCTTC
-	-	TRBV5-6	TRBJ2-1	CASSPNRDPRTYNEQFF	TGTGCCAGCAGCCCTAACAGGGACCCCCGCACCTACAATGAGCAGTTCTTC
-	-	TRBV2	TRBJ2-4	CASIMGSLGGNIQYF	TGTGCCAGCATCATGGGGTCGTTGGGGGGAAACATTCAGTACTTC
-	TRBD1	TRBV2	TRBJ1-2	CASTRGGQGNYGYTF	TGTGCCAGCACCCGAGGCGGACAGGGGAACTATGGCTACACCTTC
-	TRBD1	TRBV5-1	TRBJ2-3	CASSLVLGGGTDTQYF	TGCGCCAGCAGCTTGGTCCTAGGGGGCGGCACAGATACGCAGTATTTT
-	-	TRBV28	TRBJ1-2	CASSFRSGSYYGYTF	TGTGCCAGCAGTTTTAGGTCAGGGTCGTACTATGGCTACACCTTC